This TCR beta chain originates from a study of T cell responses to AZD1222 COVID-19 vaccine. Study results and caveats: Possibly, clonal diversity was underestimated; donors were largely white British and included more females. At 160-218 and 743-854, vaccine-associated CD4 TCRs were dominant, and they spanned spike.

Sequenced by immunoSEQ multiplex PCR; TCRdb stores in-frame clones only, minus some. Of around 100,000 clones listed, around 90% are singletons. Germline CDR1 reads SGHKS; CDR2 reads YYEKEE (reference sequence). The V gene lost 0 bases and the J gene lost 5 bases, with 11 bases spanning the gap. CDR3 length: 14 residues. Comment on this clone: Its target is not known.

Sequencing was performed on peripheral blood, taken on day 0 of AZD1222 vaccination. The source is an adult in good health. This rearrangement joins TRBV5-5 to TRBJ1-1; no firm D call. CDR3 bases: TGTGCCAGCAGCTTGGGCCCGTCGGGGACTGAAGCTTTCTTT. Protein sequence: CASSLGPSGTEAFF.